This entry concerns a single TCR beta chain. CDR3 size: 18 residues. V trimming: 5 bases; J trimming: 5 bases; junction bases outside the gene matches: 15. Per the germline V gene, CDR1 is SGHVS and CDR2 is FNYEAQ. Separate from the 666-subject first cohort, the roughly 110-subject validation cohort was the one that the donors belonged to. These data originate in a study of cytomegalovirus exposure and HLA in healthy donors. Using immunoSEQ multiplex PCR, the repertoire was profiled, and TCRdb retains in-frame clones only, with some absent. The sample has approximately 160,000 clones; over 80% are singletons.

Sequencing input: PBMCs. This sequence was found in a man aged 30-40 years in good health and CMV-seropositive. V is TRBV7-6 and J is TRBJ2-3, with TRBD2 matching 11 bases. In nucleotides, the CDR3 is TGTGCCAGCAGCACCCCGCTTGGAGTAGCGGGGGGGCAAGATACGCAGTATTTT. It encodes CASSTPLGVAGGQDTQYF.